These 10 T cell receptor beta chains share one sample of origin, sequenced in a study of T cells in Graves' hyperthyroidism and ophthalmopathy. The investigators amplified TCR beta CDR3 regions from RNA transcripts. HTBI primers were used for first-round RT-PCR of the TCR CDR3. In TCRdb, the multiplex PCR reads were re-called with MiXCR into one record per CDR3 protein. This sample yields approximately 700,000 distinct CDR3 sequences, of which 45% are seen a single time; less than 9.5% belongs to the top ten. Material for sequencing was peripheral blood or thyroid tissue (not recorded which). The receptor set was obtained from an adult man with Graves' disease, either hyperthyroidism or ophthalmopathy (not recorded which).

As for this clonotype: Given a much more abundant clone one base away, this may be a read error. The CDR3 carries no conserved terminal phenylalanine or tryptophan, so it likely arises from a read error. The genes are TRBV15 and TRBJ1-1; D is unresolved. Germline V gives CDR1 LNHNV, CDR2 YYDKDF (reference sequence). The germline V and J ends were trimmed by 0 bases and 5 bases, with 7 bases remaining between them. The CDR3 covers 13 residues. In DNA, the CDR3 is TGTGCCACCAGCAGAGATACGGGTACTGAAGCTTTCCTT. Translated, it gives CATSRDTGTEAFL.

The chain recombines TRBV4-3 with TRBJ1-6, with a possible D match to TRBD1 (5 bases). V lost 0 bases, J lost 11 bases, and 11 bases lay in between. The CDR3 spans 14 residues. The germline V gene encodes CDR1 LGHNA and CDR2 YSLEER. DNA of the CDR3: TGCGCCAGCAGCCAAGATGTGCAGGGCACACCCCTCCACTTT. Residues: CASSQDVQGTPLHF.

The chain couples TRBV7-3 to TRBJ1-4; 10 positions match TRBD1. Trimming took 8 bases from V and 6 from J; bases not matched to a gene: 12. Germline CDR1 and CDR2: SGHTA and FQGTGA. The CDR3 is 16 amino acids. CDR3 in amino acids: CASESGWDRGDEKLFF. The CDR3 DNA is TGTGCCAGCGAAAGCGGTTGGGACAGGGGTGATGAAAAACTGTTTTTT.

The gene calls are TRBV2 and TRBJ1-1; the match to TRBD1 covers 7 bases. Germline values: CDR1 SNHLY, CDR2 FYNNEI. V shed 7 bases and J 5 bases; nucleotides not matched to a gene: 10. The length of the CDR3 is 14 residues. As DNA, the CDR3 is TGTGCCAGCACAGATCACAGGGGCAGGACTGAAGCTTTCTTT. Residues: CASTDHRGRTEAFF.

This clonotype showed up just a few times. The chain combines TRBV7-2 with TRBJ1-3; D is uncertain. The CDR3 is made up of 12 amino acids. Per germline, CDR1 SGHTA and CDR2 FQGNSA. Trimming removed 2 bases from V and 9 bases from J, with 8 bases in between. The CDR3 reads CASSLIGPTIYF. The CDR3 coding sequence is TGTGCCAGCAGCTTAATAGGGCCCACCATATATTTT.

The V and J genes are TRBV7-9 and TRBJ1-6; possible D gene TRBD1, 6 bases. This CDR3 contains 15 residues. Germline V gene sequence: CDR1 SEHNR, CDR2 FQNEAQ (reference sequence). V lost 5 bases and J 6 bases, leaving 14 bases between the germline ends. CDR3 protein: CASSRSGTPNSPLHF. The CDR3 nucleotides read TGTGCCAGCAGCCGCTCGGGGACACCTAATTCACCCCTCCACTTT.

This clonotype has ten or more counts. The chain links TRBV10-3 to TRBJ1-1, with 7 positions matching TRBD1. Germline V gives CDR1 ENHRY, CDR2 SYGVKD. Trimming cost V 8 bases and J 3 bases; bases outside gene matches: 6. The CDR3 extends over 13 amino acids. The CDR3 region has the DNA TGTGCCATCGGACAGGACAAAGACACTGAAGCTTTCTTT. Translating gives CAIGQDKDTEAFF.

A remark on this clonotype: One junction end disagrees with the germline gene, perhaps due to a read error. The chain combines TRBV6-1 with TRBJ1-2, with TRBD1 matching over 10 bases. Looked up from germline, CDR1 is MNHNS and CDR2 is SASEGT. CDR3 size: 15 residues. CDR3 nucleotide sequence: TGTGCCAGCAGGACGGGACAGGGGCGATACTATGGCCACACCTTC. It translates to CASRTGQGRYYGHTF.

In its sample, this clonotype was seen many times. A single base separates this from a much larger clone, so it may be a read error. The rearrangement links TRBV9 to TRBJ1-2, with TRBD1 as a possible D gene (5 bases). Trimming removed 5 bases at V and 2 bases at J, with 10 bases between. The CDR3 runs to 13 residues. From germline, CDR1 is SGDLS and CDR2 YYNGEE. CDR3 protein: CASSPQENYGYTF. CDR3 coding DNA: TGTGCCAGCAGTCCACAGGAGAACTATGGCTACACCTTC.

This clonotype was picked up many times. The CDR3: CATSREGTGDYEQYF. In DNA, the CDR3 is TGTGCCACCAGCAGAGAGGGGACAGGGGACTACGAGCAGTACTTC. V usage is TRBV15 and J usage is TRBJ2-7; 10 bases map to TRBD1. Germline CDR1 LNHNV, CDR2 YYDKDF (reference sequence). The CDR3 runs to 15 residues. Unmatched junction bases numbered 2, after V lost 0 bases and J lost 3 bases.